This T cell receptor beta chain was observed in a study of blood T cell repertoires in COVID-19. As processed by the authors: How many nucleated cells were present was estimated from reference gene primer amplification. Repertoires were generated with immunoSEQ multiplex PCR, while TCRdb's copy carries only in-frame clones and drops some. That table supplies the V and J calls and clone size; D and trimming were determined from the DNA. The table includes around 150,000 clones, roughly 90% detected once. This clone was counted once. Trimming took 4 bases from V and 6 from J; bases not matched to a gene: 12. The CDR3 has 17 amino acids. Germline V gene data show CDR1 as SGHKS and CDR2 as YYEKEE (reference sequence).

Sequencing input: peripheral blood. The V gene is TRBV5-5, the J gene TRBJ2-2; 10 bases fit TRBD1. The receptor was derived from a man aged 50 or older with active or convalescent COVID-19. CDR3 amino acids: CASSKAVTGGWSGELFF. As DNA, the CDR3 is TGTGCCAGCAGCAAGGCGGTGACAGGGGGCTGGTCCGGGGAGCTGTTTTTT.